Sequencing of this TCR beta chain was carried out in a study of cytomegalovirus exposure and HLA in healthy donors. Study information: There were 90 million to 140 million unique TCR beta sequences, drawn from some 180 million T cells, in an earlier analysis. Tens of millions of unique TCRs from HLA-typed donors were held in an early release of data.

Notes on the study in general: Altogether, some 170 TCR beta chains were recorded as cytomegalovirus-associated.

PCR involved 60 Vbeta and 13 Jbeta primers. The repertoire was sequenced with immunoSEQ multiplex PCR; TCRdb's copy has only in-frame clones and lacks some. This sample yields about 120,000 clones, of which 82% are seen a single time; more than 1.4% belongs to the top ten. As for this clone: Its antigen is not known.

The receptor was derived from a woman between 18 and 29 years old in good health and CMV-seronegative. Sequenced input: PBMCs.

The CDR3 loop reads CASSLEGISGGHYNEQFF. CDR3 sequence (DNA): TGCGCCAGCAGCTTGGAGGGCATTAGCGGGGGCCACTACAATGAGCAGTTCTTC. The chain uses TRBV5-1 and TRBJ2-1, with TRBD2 matching 9 bases. This CDR3 is 18 amino acids long. Germline CDR1 reads SGHRS; CDR2 reads YFSETQ. Unmatched junction bases numbered 10, after V lost 0 bases and J lost 3 bases.